A single T cell receptor beta chain is shown here with its context. Its target is not known. This sample was included in a study of T cell responses to AZD1222 COVID-19 vaccine. General observations from the study: Unmutated variant regions reportedly attract nearly half of all spike-specific TCRs.

CDR1 SEHNR and CDR2 FQNEAQ come from the germline V gene (reference sequence). The CDR3 runs to 17 residues. Trimming left V 4 bases short and J 0 bases short, with 19 bases between. Profiled with immunoSEQ multiplex PCR; TCRdb holds only in-frame clones, not every one. Among 130,000 to 150,000 clones listed, 88% were seen once. The clonotype comes from an adult who received the MenACWY meningococcal vaccine as a control. The rearrangement uses TRBV7-9 and TRBJ2-7; D gene unclear. Material: peripheral blood, obtained 28 days after the second dose of the MenACWY control vaccine. The DNA for the CDR3 is TGTGCCAGCAGCTCGGGCACTCACGGCCTATCCTCCTACGAGCAGTACTTC. It encodes CASSSGTHGLSSYEQYF. The variable domain in full, with the rest retrieved from reference TRBV7-9 and TRBJ2-7, is DTGVSQNPRHKITKRGQNVTFRCDPISEHNRLYWYRQTLGQGPEFLTYFQNEAQLEKSRLLSDRFSAERPKGSFSTLEIQRTEQGDSAMYLCASSSGTHGLSSYEQYFGPGTRLTVT.